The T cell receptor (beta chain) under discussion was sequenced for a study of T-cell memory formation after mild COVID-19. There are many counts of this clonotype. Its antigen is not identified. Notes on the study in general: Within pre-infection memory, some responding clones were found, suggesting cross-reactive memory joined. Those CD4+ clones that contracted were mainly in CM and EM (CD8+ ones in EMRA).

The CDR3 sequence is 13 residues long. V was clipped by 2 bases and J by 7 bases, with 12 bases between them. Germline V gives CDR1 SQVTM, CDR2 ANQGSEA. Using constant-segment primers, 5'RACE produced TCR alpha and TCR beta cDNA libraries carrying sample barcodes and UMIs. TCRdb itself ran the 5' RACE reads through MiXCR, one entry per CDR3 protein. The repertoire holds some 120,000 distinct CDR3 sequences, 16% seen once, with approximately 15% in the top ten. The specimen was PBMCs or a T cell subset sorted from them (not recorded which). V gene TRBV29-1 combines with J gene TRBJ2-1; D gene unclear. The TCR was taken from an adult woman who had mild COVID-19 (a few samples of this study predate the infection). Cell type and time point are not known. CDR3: CSVEFPGSNEQFF. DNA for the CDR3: TGCAGCGTTGAATTCCCCGGGTCAAATGAGCAGTTCTTC.